This TCR beta chain was sequenced in a study of T cells in Graves' hyperthyroidism and ophthalmopathy. Study at large: Peripheral blood draws took place at initial diagnosis, ahead of any treatment.

In regard to this clonotype: Its antigen is undetermined.

Regions amplified from RNA transcripts were the TCR beta CDR3 regions. The HTBI primer set was used in a first-round RT-PCR of the TCR CDR3. TCRdb reprocessed the multiplex PCR reads via MiXCR and lists one record per CDR3 protein. The repertoire has 750,000 to 900,000 distinct CDR3 sequences, around 38% of them found once; the top ten carry 8.9%. Extraction of PBMCs used more than 8.5 ml of fresh peripheral blood. The CDR3 is made up of 14 amino acids. V dropped 4 bases and J dropped 3 bases, with 12 bases sitting between them. From germline, CDR1 is SEHNR and CDR2 FQNEAQ (reference sequence). General study findings and limits: Most thyroid clonotypes expanded above 0.001 were also detected in blood.

The sequenced sample consisted of blood. This sequence joins TRBV7-9 and TRBJ1-1; no reliable D call. This TCR was recovered from a young man with Graves' hyperthyroidism. This CDR3 is CASSSGGKYTEAFF. The CDR3 DNA reads as TGTGCCAGCAGCTCGGGAGGGAAATACACTGAAGCTTTCTTT.